Below, 31 T cell receptor beta chains from the same sample are listed, as sequenced in a study of blood T cell repertoires in COVID-19. The data were produced by immunoSEQ multiplex PCR, yet TCRdb's version contains in-frame clones alone and is incomplete. The repertoire includes 90,000 to 150,000 clones, over 60% of them detected once, and 3% to 4.5% sits in the top ten. Sample: peripheral blood. The receptors shown here come from a woman aged 80 or older with acute or convalescent COVID-19.

CDR3 bases: TGTGCCAGTAGTACCGACAGGGGTTTGACTAATGAAAAACTGTTTTTT. This gives the protein CASSTDRGLTNEKLFF. The chain links TRBV19 to TRBJ1-4; TRBD1 matches 8 bases. V lost 4 bases to trimming and J lost 2 bases; unmatched junction nucleotides: 6. CDR1 and CDR2 (germline): LNHDA, SQIVND (reference sequence). This CDR3 has 16 amino acids.

The V gene is TRBV25-1, the J gene TRBJ2-1, with TRBD2 identical over 11 bases. Germline V gene sequence: CDR1 MGHDK, CDR2 SYGVNS. The ends lost 5 bases at V and 8 bases at J; junction bases unmatched: 14. The CDR3 consists of 17 residues. The CDR3 spells CASSPPPSSGRSDEQFF. CDR3 coding DNA: TGTGCCAGCAGTCCTCCCCCCTCTAGCGGGAGGTCGGATGAGCAGTTCTTC.

The table lists this clone with a count of one. This rearrangement joins TRBV11-2 to TRBJ2-1; 7 bases agree with TRBD1. This CDR3 has 15 amino acids. Trimming removed 4 bases from V and 9 bases from J; junction bases left unmatched: 12. Germline loops: CDR1 SGHAT, CDR2 FQNNGV. CDR3 sequence: CASSYLNTGVSEQFF. The CDR3 bases are TGTGCCAGCAGCTATCTGAATACAGGGGTGAGTGAGCAGTTCTTC.

The chain couples TRBV27 to TRBJ1-6, with 7 positions matching TRBD1. The J segment lost 10 bases and the V segment lost 6 bases, leaving 12 bases of the junction unmatched. The germline CDR1 and CDR2 sequences are MNHEY and SMNVEV (reference sequence). The CDR3 loop spans 15 amino acids. DNA for the CDR3: TGTGCCAGCAGCCGGGACAGATTAGTAGAATCACCCCTCCACTTT. It codes for CASSRDRLVESPLHF.

Only one count was recorded for this clone. The chain combines TRBV9 with TRBJ2-1; D may be TRBD1 (6 bases). The V and J ends lost 3 bases and 7 bases respectively, with 14 bases between them. The CDR3 is 14 amino acids. Germline CDR1 reads SGDLS; CDR2 reads YYNGEE. CDR3 in amino acids: CASSAGVLENEQFF. The CDR3 DNA follows: TGTGCCAGCAGCGCAGGGGTACTAGAGAATGAGCAGTTCTTC.

This chain links TRBV19 with TRBJ1-2; 8 nucleotides match TRBD1. CDR1 and CDR2 from the germline V gene are LNHDA and SQIVND (reference sequence). The CDR3 is 17 residues long. With V trimmed by 5 bases and J by 2 bases, 13 bases remained unmatched. The chain's CDR3 is CASSPTTGTGLNYGYTF. The CDR3 coding sequence is TGTGCCAGTAGTCCAACAACCGGGACAGGTCTCAACTATGGCTACACCTTC.

This clone came up a few times. J is TRBJ1-5 and V is TRBV5-1, with D maybe TRBD1 (5 bases). The CDR3 runs to 15 residues. CDR1 and CDR2 (germline): SGHRS, YFSETQ. V was clipped by 4 bases and J by 2 bases, with 13 bases between them. In nucleotides, the CDR3 is TGCGCCAGCAGCCCAGGGTCCGAGGGCAATCAGCCCCAGCATTTT. Translated, it gives CASSPGSEGNQPQHF.

This clone appeared a single time. The chain joins TRBV19 to TRBJ2-2; no definite D call. Looked up from germline, CDR1 is LNHDA and CDR2 is SQIVND (reference sequence). Trimming cost V 3 bases and J 3 bases, with 5 bases left between them. This CDR3 contains 13 residues. The CDR3 loop is CASSMAHTGELFF. The CDR3 nucleotides read TGTGCCAGTAGTATGGCCCACACCGGGGAGCTGTTTTTT.

This clone has just a few counts. V gene TRBV3-1 (or the pseudogene TRBV3-2) combines with J gene TRBJ1-1; 9 bases are a match to TRBD1. The CDR3 consists of 15 residues. Germline V gives CDR1 LGHDT, CDR2 YNNKEL (reference sequence). With V trimmed by 3 bases and J by 8 bases, 10 bases remained unmatched. CDR3 in DNA: TGTGCCAGCAGCCAGGATGTAACAGGGGGCAGAGAAGCTTTCTTT. Translating gives CASSQDVTGGREAFF.

This chain joins TRBV3-1 (or the pseudogene TRBV3-2) and TRBJ2-1; 7 bases map to TRBD1. Germline CDR1 reads LGHDT; CDR2 reads YNNKEL (reference sequence). V dropped 2 bases and J dropped 7; count of bases not matched to a gene: 5. The CDR3 has 14 amino acids. CDR3 DNA: TGTGCCAGCAGCCAAAGGGGGCAGGGGAATGAGCAGTTCTTC. Its translation: CASSQRGQGNEQFF.

This clone appeared a few times. The chain has TRBV5-4 and TRBJ2-3; D remains ambiguous. Trimming took 6 bases from V and 0 from J, leaving 17 bases between them. This CDR3 comprises 16 residues. Germline assignment: CDR1 SGHNT and CDR2 YYREEE (reference sequence). CDR3 nucleotide sequence: TGTGCCAGCACCCCTTTACGGTCGGAGAGCACAGATACGCAGTATTTT. Translating it yields CASTPLRSESTDTQYF.

V usage is TRBV6-2 or TRBV6-3 and J usage is TRBJ2-5; 8 positions match TRBD2. Germline assignment: CDR1 MNHEY and CDR2 SVGEGT. CDR3 length: 17 residues. The V segment lost 4 bases and the J segment 1 base; nucleotides outside the gene matches: 11. CDR3 residues: CASSSGLARGAQETQYF. For the CDR3, the DNA is TGTGCCAGCAGTTCCGGACTAGCCCGAGGGGCCCAAGAGACCCAGTACTTC.

The chain links TRBV3-1 (or the pseudogene TRBV3-2) to TRBJ1-4; 7 bases match TRBD1. The CDR3 is 14 residues long. V shed 1 base, J shed 10 bases, and the junction held 6 bases outside the gene matches. CDR1 and CDR2 from the germline V gene are LGHDT and YNNKEL (reference sequence). DNA for the CDR3: TGTGCCAGCAGCCAAGTAGGACAGGAGGGAAAACTGTTTTTT. This translates into CASSQVGQEGKLFF.

The V and J genes are TRBV2 and TRBJ2-5; TRBD2 agrees at 14 bases. This CDR3 region has 16 residues. Germline V gene lookup returns CDR1 SNHLY and CDR2 FYNNEI. V lost 5 bases to trimming and J lost 7 bases; unmatched junction nucleotides: 9. The CDR3 nucleotides read TGTGCCAGCAGTCCTCTGACTAGCGGGGGGGCTACGACCCAGTACTTC. Its translation is CASSPLTSGGATTQYF. Complete variable domain (other parts from reference TRBV2 and TRBJ2-5): EPEVTQTPSHQVTQMGQEVILRCVPISNHLYFYWYRQILGQKVEFLVSFYNNEISEKSEIFDDQFSVERPDGSNFTLKIRSTKLEDSAMYFCASSPLTSGGATTQYFGPGTRLLVL.

This chain connects TRBV5-1 to TRBJ2-1; D is perhaps TRBD1 (5 bases). V was shortened by 0 bases and J by 3 bases, with 7 bases between the two germline ends. From germline, CDR1 is SGHRS and CDR2 YFSETQ. The CDR3 covers 14 residues. In DNA, the CDR3 is TGCGCCAGCAGCTTGGGGGGCAGCTACAATGAGCAGTTCTTC. This translates into CASSLGGSYNEQFF.

The chain combines TRBV28 with TRBJ1-4; unclear D gene. The V and J ends lost 8 bases and 8 bases respectively, with 6 bases between them. Per germline, CDR1 MDHEN and CDR2 SYDVKM. The CDR3 is made up of 10 amino acids. In nucleotides, the CDR3 is TGTGCCAGCCAAAGCGAAAAACTGTTTTTT. Its translation: CASQSEKLFF.

The chain couples TRBV4-3 to TRBJ1-5; D remains unclear. Looked up from germline, CDR1 is LGHNA and CDR2 is YSLEER. This CDR3 has 13 amino acids. V gave up 0 bases and J gave up 6 bases, with 6 bases separating them. CDR3 region: CASSQDLSQPQHF. CDR3 in DNA: TGCGCCAGCAGCCAAGATCTGAGTCAGCCCCAGCATTTT.

The V call is TRBV7-2, the J call TRBJ2-7; 8 nucleotides align to TRBD1. Germline V gene sequence: CDR1 SGHTA, CDR2 FQGNSA. V trimming: 3 bases; J trimming: 2 bases; junction bases outside the gene matches: 6. The CDR3 has 15 residues. The DNA of the CDR3 is TGTGCCAGCAGCTTGGGCAGGACAGGGACCTACGAGCAGTACTTC. This translates into CASSLGRTGTYEQYF.

The rearrangement links TRBV2 to TRBJ1-2; the D gene is possibly TRBD1 (6 bases). The CDR3 contains 13 residues. The germline gives CDR1 SNHLY, CDR2 FYNNEI. V lost 0 bases and J lost 8, with 10 bases in between. CDR3 sequence reads: CASSEAKGGGYTF. In nucleotides, the CDR3 is TGTGCCAGCAGTGAAGCGAAAGGGGGAGGCTACACCTTC.

The rearrangement links TRBV7-2 to TRBJ2-7, with a tentative D call TRBD2 (5 bases). Per the germline V gene, CDR1 is SGHTA and CDR2 is FQGNSA. The CDR3 contains 14 residues. Trimming left V 1 base short and J 4 bases short, with 11 bases between. CDR3 sequence: CASSLVGWTYEQYF. The CDR3 nucleotides read TGTGCCAGCAGCTTAGTGGGTTGGACTTACGAGCAGTACTTC.

V gene TRBV12-3 or TRBV12-4 combines with J gene TRBJ2-2; 7 nucleotides agree with TRBD2. The CDR3 contains 13 residues. V lost 5 bases to trimming and J lost 10 bases; unmatched junction nucleotides: 7. CDR3 sequence: CASSRWEGEELFF. Written as DNA, the CDR3 is TGTGCCAGCAGTCGGTGGGAGGGAGAGGAGCTGTTTTTT.

The chain recombines TRBV15 with TRBJ2-3; TRBD1 aligns across 8 bases. CDR3 length: 16 amino acids. The trim removed 1 base at V and 4 bases at J, leaving 7 bases unmatched. Germline V gene lookup returns CDR1 LNHNV and CDR2 YYDKDF (reference sequence). In nucleotides, the CDR3 is TGTGCCACCAGCAGAGTGTGGACAGGGAGTTCAGATACGCAGTATTTT. Its translation: CATSRVWTGSSDTQYF.

The chain uses TRBV19 and TRBJ2-1; 9 nucleotides align to TRBD2. The ends lost 4 bases at V and 4 bases at J; junction bases unmatched: 5. The germline V gene has CDR1 LNHDA and CDR2 SQIVND (reference sequence). This CDR3 region has 15 residues. The CDR3 nucleotides read TGTGCCAGTAGTACAATAGCGGGGGATTACAATGAGCAGTTCTTC. It yields the protein CASSTIAGDYNEQFF.

V and J are TRBV9 and TRBJ2-5; D is possibly TRBD1 (5 bases). The V gene's germline CDR1 is SGDLS and CDR2 YYNGEE. This CDR3 has 14 amino acids. V lost 6 bases to trimming and J lost 2 bases, with 14 bases between them. The CDR3 protein is CASNQGQLQETQYF. In DNA, the CDR3 is TGTGCCAGCAACCAGGGTCAACTTCAAGAGACCCAGTACTTC.

This clone was picked up one time. Here the CDR3 reads CAWTKVGGSYEQYF. The DNA of the CDR3 is TGTGCCTGGACCAAAGTCGGGGGCTCCTACGAGCAGTACTTC. The rearrangement uses TRBV30 and TRBJ2-7, with D perhaps matching TRBD2 (6 bases). The V end lost 4 bases, the J end lost 0 bases, and 13 bases lay between the germline ends. This CDR3 region has 14 residues. Germline-derived CDR1 and CDR2 are GTSNPN and SVGIG (reference sequence).

The chain uses TRBV7-2 and TRBJ2-1; a possible D gene is TRBD2 (6 bases). The CDR3 spans 16 residues. CDR1 and CDR2 from the germline V gene are SGHTA and FQGNSA. V was cut by 1 base and J by 5 bases, with 15 bases left in between. Here the CDR3 DNA reads TGTGCCAGCAGCTTAGTTTCGGCGGGGAACAACAATGAGCAGTTCTTC. Residues: CASSLVSAGNNNEQFF.

This chain links TRBV4-3 with TRBJ1-6, with D possibly matching TRBD1 (6 bases). Germline V gives CDR1 LGHNA, CDR2 YSLEER. This CDR3 is 16 amino acids long. V shed 4 bases and J shed 6 bases, with 16 bases lying between them. The chain's CDR3 is CASSRAYRVSNSPLHF. The CDR3 DNA is TGCGCCAGCAGCCGAGCTTACAGGGTTTCTAATTCACCCCTCCACTTT.

The chain links TRBV7-2 to TRBJ1-3, with unresolved D. CDR1 and CDR2 from the germline V gene are SGHTA and FQGNSA. V gave up 5 bases and J gave up 3 bases, with 14 bases separating them. This CDR3 has 15 residues. For the CDR3, the DNA is TGTGCCAGCAGCCGGTCCCGGGAACTTGGAAACACCATATATTTT. This gives the protein CASSRSRELGNTIYF.

The sample holds a few counts of this clone. This sequence joins TRBV5-4 and TRBJ2-7; 11 bases fit TRBD2. V lost 1 base and J lost 3; bases outside the gene matches: 3. The CDR3 contains 15 residues. The germline CDR1 and CDR2 sequences are SGHNT and YYREEE (reference sequence). As DNA, the CDR3 is TGTGCCAGCAGCTTGAGACTAGCGGGAAACTACGAGCAGTACTTC. Amino acids: CASSLRLAGNYEQYF. The complete variable domain, with remaining parts taken from reference TRBV5-4 and TRBJ2-7, reads ETGVTQSPTHLIKTRGQQVTLRCSSQSGHNTVSWYQQALGQGPQFIFQYYREEENGRGNFPPRFSGLQFPNYSSELNVNALELDDSALYLCASSLRLAGNYEQYFGPGTRLTVT.

The chain is built from TRBV6-5 and TRBJ1-6, with a weak D call TRBD1 (6 bases). V was pared by 6 bases and J by 0 bases, with 9 bases between. Germline loops: CDR1 MNHEY, CDR2 SVGAGI. The CDR3 runs 15 residues. CDR3 bases: TGTGCCAGCAGGGGGGCGAGCTCCTATAATTCACCCCTCCACTTT. This codes for CASRGASSYNSPLHF.

This rearrangement joins TRBV28 to TRBJ1-4; D possibly corresponds to TRBD1 (6 bases). The germline CDR1 and CDR2 sequences are MDHEN and SYDVKM. V was trimmed by 8 bases and J by 6 bases, leaving 10 bases between them. The CDR3 has 12 residues. The CDR3 DNA reads as TGTGCCAGCGGACAGCCCGATGAAAAACTGTTTTTT. Its protein product is CASGQPDEKLFF.